One TCR beta chain is described in this entry. Only one count was recorded for this clone. The antigen it recognizes is unknown. Per-nucleotide qualities are absent, and no much larger clonotype sits a single base away. These data belong to a study of blood T cell repertoires in COVID-19 (TCRdb year 2020). At the level of the whole study: The collaborator samples originated in the United States, Italy and Spain and spanned the acute and convalescent phases of COVID-19. The material from the prospective study consisted of cDNA or gDNA derived from T cells, B-cell-depleted T cells, or PBMCs. Subjects who had been exposed to COVID-19, were actively infected with it, or had recovered from it provided the deeply sampled blood TCRbeta repertoires that made up the dataset. The repertoires were released in a freely available public database meant as a resource for research on the immune response to SARS-CoV-2. The samples were drawn from two sources: the first 160 participants of the ongoing ImmuneRACE study, and 1,200 or so subjects contributed by 6 global collaborators. A de-identified subject ID, COVID-19 status, age in years and sex were almost always included in the sample metadata. Where HLA class I and class II types were available, the types were taken from metadata supplied by the sample provider, not from assay-based typing. The investigation overall reported the following: The quantity of clinical and demographic metadata differed by source and by participant and was supplied without curation.

TCRbeta CDR3 regions were amplified from genomic DNA by means of the immunoSEQ Assay, a bias-controlled multiplex PCR. As for how the authors treated the data: The number of nucleated cells in each sample was estimated from the amplification of reference gene primers within the assay. To quantify the absolute abundance of each unique TCRbeta CDR3 rearrangement, sequence reads were collapsed and filtered. For each sample, productive Simpson clonality was calculated by taking the square root of Simpson's diversity index across productive rearrangements. TCRdb re-hosts the immuneACCESS table, in-frame sequences only. Its copies lack some clones; in the studies checked, an unresolved V gene accounts for under half of them, and the cause for the rest is not known. V and J calls and clone size are given by that table; D and trimming were obtained from the DNA. Within this sample are some 13,000 clones, with around 82% of them counted one time only. The ten most abundant clones make up about a third of the sample.

Reading the germline V gene (reference sequence) gives CDR1 SGHNT and CDR2 YYREEE. V loses 3 bases of germline sequence and J loses 5 bases, and the interval between the two ends is 14 bases. Inclusive of the bounding cysteine and phenylalanine, the CDR3 is 15 residues long. The entry retains the CDR3 DNA only, 45 bases that are in frame from base 1. Collaborating institutions collected whole blood in K2EDTA tubes following their own protocols. For TCRbeta analysis, collaborators shipped samples as frozen whole blood, isolated PBMCs, or DNA extracted from either of those sample types. This receptor was identified in a human donor in a cohort sampled during active COVID-19. Sequencing was performed on peripheral blood. Here the chain combines TRBV5-4 and TRBJ2-2; the D gene lacks a confident call. CDR3 sequence: CASSSEVAVTGELFF. The DNA sequence reads TGTGCCAGCAGCTCTGAGGTAGCCGTGACCGGGGAGCTGTTTTTT.